The 19 T cell receptor beta chains reported below all come from one sample, sequenced in a study of T-cell reconstitution after alpha-beta-depleted transplantation in children. Unique molecular identifiers were used in preparing the TCRbeta library. TCRdb passed the PCR reads through MiXCR, listing each CDR3 protein once. Of approximately 250,000 distinct CDR3 sequences in the sample, roughly 26% were seen once. The source material was PBMCs, sampled before TCRalphabeta/CD19-depleted stem cell transplant. The receptor set was obtained from a girl aged 2 to 10 with Fanconi anemia, due to receive a stem cell transplant.

The chain couples TRBV29-1 to TRBJ2-7; TRBD1 matches at 11 bases. Germline V gene lookup returns CDR1 SQVTM and CDR2 ANQGSEA. The CDR3 runs to 15 residues. V shed 7 bases, J shed 3 bases, and the junction held 11 bases outside the gene matches. CDR3 sequence reads: CSAARRDRGFYEQYF. DNA of the CDR3: TGCAGCGCCGCACGCCGGGACAGGGGGTTCTACGAGCAGTACTTC.

In this sample, this clonotype turned up many times. Here the CDR3 DNA reads TGCAGCGTTGACGACAGGGGGCATGGCTACACCTTC. Protein: CSVDDRGHGYTF. The gene calls are TRBV29-1 and TRBJ1-2; 10 bases fit TRBD1. The germline gives CDR1 SQVTM, CDR2 ANQGSEA. The CDR3 totals 12 residues. Trimming cost V 3 bases and J 6 bases; bases outside gene matches: 1.

This clonotype was recorded at least ten times. The chain carries TRBV20-1 and TRBJ2-7; D is uncertain. This CDR3 is 13 amino acids long. The germline V gene encodes CDR1 DFQATT and CDR2 SNEGSKA (reference sequence). V gave up 0 bases and J gave up 0 bases, with 6 bases separating them. CDR3 DNA: TGCAGTGCTAGAGATCTGGTCTCCTACGAGCAGTACTTC. Translated: CSARDLVSYEQYF.

The V and J genes are TRBV20-1 and TRBJ1-6, with unresolved D. This CDR3 has 10 residues. V lost 6 bases and J 13 bases, leaving 10 bases between the germline ends. Germline loops: CDR1 DFQATT, CDR2 SNEGSKA (reference sequence). Written as DNA, the CDR3 is TGCAGTGCGGGTAGAGTCCCCCTCCACTTT. Encoded protein: CSAGRVPLHF.

The V call is TRBV12-3 or TRBV12-4, the J call TRBJ2-5; no firm D call. V was trimmed by 3 bases and J by 5 bases, leaving 7 bases between them. The CDR3 totals 12 residues. In DNA, the CDR3 is TGTGCCAGCAGTTTCCGTCTTGAGACCCAGTACTTC. Protein product: CASSFRLETQYF.

A few counts support this clonotype. V and J are TRBV12-3 or TRBV12-4 and TRBJ1-3; D ambiguous. The CDR3 is made up of 13 amino acids. Between the trimmed V and J ends, which lost 7 bases and 4 bases, there was a span of 11 bases. As DNA, the CDR3 is TGTGCCAGCACCCTATGGGAGGGAAACACCATATATTTT. Its translation is CASTLWEGNTIYF.

This chain connects TRBV29-1 to TRBJ2-1, with D possibly called TRBD1 or TRBD2 (6 bases each). Looked up from germline, CDR1 is SQVTM and CDR2 is ANQGSEA. The CDR3 totals 14 residues. Trimming left V 4 bases short and J 2 bases short, with 12 bases between. The CDR3 bases are TGCAGCGTTGTGAGGGGGGTCGCCTACAATGAGCAGTTCTTC. It encodes CSVVRGVAYNEQFF.

This chain connects TRBV12-2 to TRBJ2-3; the table names TRBD1, a call not compared with the DNA. TRBV12-2 constitutes a pseudogene. This CDR3 has 16 amino acids. The CDR3 here is CASRSLGHSGADTQYF. The CDR3 DNA reads as TGTGCAAGTCGCTCCCTGGGACACTCGGGTGCAGATACGCAGTATTTT.

This clonotype has a count of ten or more. The chain carries TRBV15 and TRBJ2-7; 9 bases agree with TRBD2. With the DNA end fitting TRBJ2-5 better, the J assignment may be wrong. CDR3 length: 14 amino acids. Germline-derived CDR1 and CDR2 are LNHNV and YYDKDF (reference sequence). CDR3 nucleotide sequence: TGTGCCACCAGCAGTATGGGGACTAGCGAGACCCAGTACTTC. This codes for CATSSMGTSETQYF.

This clonotype was picked up many times. The chain carries TRBV10-2 and TRBJ2-3; the D is unclear. The germline CDR1 and CDR2 sequences are WSHSY and SAAADI. V gave up 5 bases and J gave up 1 base, with 13 bases separating them. The CDR3 extends over 15 amino acids. Here the CDR3 reads CASSSGPPRTDTQYF. CDR3 sequence (DNA): TGCGCCAGCAGTTCAGGACCACCACGCACAGATACGCAGTATTTT.

This sequence joins TRBV6-1 and TRBJ2-5; 7 nucleotides line up with TRBD2. The CDR3 runs to 16 residues. The ends lost 2 bases at V and 1 base at J; junction bases unmatched: 7. Germline-derived CDR1 and CDR2 are MNHNS and SASEGT. The DNA for the CDR3 is TGTGCCAGCAGTGAATTGGGGGGGTACACCCAAGAGACCCAGTACTTC. It specifies CASSELGGYTQETQYF.

This clonotype was detected many times. V is TRBV27 and J is TRBJ2-5; D is uncertain. CDR1 and CDR2 (germline): MNHEY, SMNVEV (reference sequence). Trimming took off 7 bases at V and 1 base at J, with 13 bases between the two ends. The CDR3 runs 14 residues. The DNA of the CDR3 is TGTGCCAGCACCCTGAGGTTCGGCCAAGAGACCCAGTACTTC. Encoded protein: CASTLRFGQETQYF.

The chain recombines TRBV7-9 with TRBJ2-7; D might be TRBD1 or TRBD2, each matching 5 bases. This CDR3 contains 13 residues. Germline CDR1 SEHNR, CDR2 FQNEAQ (reference sequence). V was clipped by 8 bases and J by 1 base, with 12 bases between them. The CDR3 DNA follows: TGTGCCAGCTGGGACGGCAGTTCCTACGAGCAGTACTTC. It is translated as CASWDGSSYEQYF.

A few counts support this clonotype. The chain is built from TRBV5-1 and TRBJ2-3, with D perhaps matching TRBD1 (6 bases). CDR1 and CDR2 from the germline V gene are SGHRS and YFSETQ. V was cut by 5 bases and J by 3 bases, with 13 bases left in between. There are 14 residues in the CDR3. In nucleotides, the CDR3 is TGCGCCAGCAGGGGGGACACCCAGACAGATACGCAGTATTTT. Its protein is CASRGDTQTDTQYF.

The chain has TRBV7-2 and TRBJ2-7, with D perhaps TRBD1 (5 bases). CDR1 is SGHTA and CDR2 is FQGNSA in the germline V gene. The CDR3 consists of 15 residues. The V end lost 5 bases, the J end lost 4 bases, and 18 bases lay between the germline ends. The CDR3 nucleotides read TGTGCCAGCAGCCGAGCCCAGGGATCTCTGTACGAGCAGTACTTC. Its protein is CASSRAQGSLYEQYF. Complete variable domain (other parts from reference TRBV7-2 and TRBJ2-7): GAGVSQSPSNKVTEKGKDVELRCDPISGHTALYWYRQSLGQGLEFLIYFQGNSAPDKSGLPSDRFSAERTGGSVSTLTIQRTQQEDSAVYLCASSRAQGSLYEQYFGPGTRLTVT.

This clonotype was picked up many times. The rearrangement links TRBV29-1 to TRBJ2-5; tentatively, D is TRBD2 (5 bases). Germline lookup yields CDR1 SQVTM and CDR2 ANQGSEA. There are 13 residues in the CDR3. The ends were cut back, 8 bases at V and 5 bases at J, with 18 bases in the middle. The CDR3: CSYSSGRGETQYF. CDR3 DNA: TGCAGCTACTCGAGTGGCAGAGGGGAGACCCAGTACTTC.

The chain carries TRBV10-3 and TRBJ2-2; perhaps TRBD2 as D (6 bases). Per germline, CDR1 ENHRY and CDR2 SYGVKD. The CDR3 is made up of 15 amino acids. Trimming pared 7 bases from V and 7 bases from J, leaving 19 bases between. CDR3 amino acids: CAINPGDKVGGELFF. The DNA of the CDR3 is TGTGCCATCAACCCGGGAGATAAGGTTGGCGGGGAGCTGTTTTTT.

The table lists this clonotype with many counts. This chain joins TRBV2 and TRBJ2-5, with D unclear. CDR3 length equals 12 residues. V was clipped by 7 bases and J by 5 bases, with 11 bases between them. Germline assignment: CDR1 SNHLY and CDR2 FYNNEI. The CDR3 loop reads CASTELGETQYF. The CDR3 coding sequence is TGTGCCAGCACCGAATTGGGGGAGACCCAGTACTTC.

In its sample, this clonotype was seen many times. The genes are TRBV29-1 and TRBJ2-3, with a tentative D call TRBD1 (6 bases). Trimming stripped 7 bases from V and 6 bases from J, with 17 bases between. The germline V gene has CDR1 SQVTM and CDR2 ANQGSEA. CDR3 length: 13 residues. The CDR3 loop reads CSAGRGQEDTQYF. CDR3 in DNA: TGCAGCGCCGGCAGGGGTCAGGAGGATACGCAGTATTTT.